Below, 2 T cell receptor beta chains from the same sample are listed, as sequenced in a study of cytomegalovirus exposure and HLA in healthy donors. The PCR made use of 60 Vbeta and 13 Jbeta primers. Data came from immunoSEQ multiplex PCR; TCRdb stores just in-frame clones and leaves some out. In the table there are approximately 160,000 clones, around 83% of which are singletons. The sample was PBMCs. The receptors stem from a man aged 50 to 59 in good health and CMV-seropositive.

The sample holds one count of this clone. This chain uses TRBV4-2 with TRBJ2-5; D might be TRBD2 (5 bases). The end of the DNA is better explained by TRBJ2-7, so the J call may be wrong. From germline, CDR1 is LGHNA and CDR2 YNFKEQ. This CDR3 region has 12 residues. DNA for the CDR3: TGTGCCAGCAGCCAACCCGGGAACGAGCAGTACTTC. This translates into CASSQPGNEQYF.

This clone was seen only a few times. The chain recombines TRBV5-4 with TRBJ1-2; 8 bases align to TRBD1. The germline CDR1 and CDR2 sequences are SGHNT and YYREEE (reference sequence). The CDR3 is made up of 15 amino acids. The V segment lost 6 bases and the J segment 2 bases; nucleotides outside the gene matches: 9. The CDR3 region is CASTLGDRSNYGYTF. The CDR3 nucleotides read TGTGCCAGCACCCTTGGGGACAGGTCGAACTATGGCTACACCTTC.